The rows below give T cell receptor beta chains drawn from one sample of a study of chemoradiotherapy in HPV16-positive cancers. The protocol was immunoSEQ multiplex PCR, while the TCRdb copy is restricted to in-frame clones and leaves out a portion. Found here are 10,000 to 14,000 clones, about nine tenths of them singletons; the top ten hold approximately 1.8%. The sequencing here drew on blood, taken from a patient who underwent chemoradiotherapy. These receptors were taken from a human donor with HPV-associated anogenital cancer. CDR3s include the opening cysteine and the closing phenylalanine or tryptophan. A D gene is named only where the DNA matches it firmly. Only part of the rows carry a size: once, few, many, or a class if the clone is expanded.

d_gene	j_gene	v_gene	abundance	CDR3aa	CDR3nt
TRBD1	TRBJ2-5	TRBV7-3	-	CASSLRGQGFRETQYF	TGTGCCAGCAGCTTAAGGGGACAGGGTTTCAGGGAGACCCAGTACTTC
-	TRBJ2-1	TRBV6-5	-	CASSFQDSYNEQFF	TGTGCCAGCAGTTTCCAGGACAGTTACAATGAGCAGTTCTTC
-	TRBJ1-2	TRBV10-2	-	CASSEPQNYGYTF	TGCGCCAGCAGTGAACCGCAAAACTATGGCTACACCTTC
TRBD1	TRBJ2-7	TRBV7-9	-	CASSPRLGTGLYEQYF	TGTGCCAGCAGCCCACGCCTCGGGACAGGGCTGTACGAGCAGTACTTC
TRBD2	TRBJ2-2	TRBV6-4	-	CASSLAGENTGELFF	TGTGCCAGCAGTCTAGCGGGGGAGAACACCGGGGAGCTGTTTTTT
-	TRBJ1-5	TRBV30	-	CAWSVPRGNQPQHF	TGTGCCTGGAGTGTACCGCGAGGCAATCAGCCCCAGCATTTT
-	TRBJ1-5	TRBV6-6	-	CASSLGQPQHF	TGTGCCAGCAGCCTGGGACAGCCCCAGCATTTT
-	TRBJ2-7	TRBV30	-	CAWENSYEQYF	TGTGCCTGGGAGAATTCCTACGAGCAGTACTTC
-	TRBJ2-7	TRBV6-6	-	CASSHGHNEQYF	TGTGCCAGCAGCCACGGACATAACGAGCAGTACTTC
TRBD2	TRBJ2-2	TRBV5-4	-	CATPGGNTGELFF	TGTGCTACCCCGGGGGGGAACACCGGGGAGCTGTTTTTT
-	TRBJ1-5	TRBV7-3	few	CASSRTRQVIVPPGQPQHF	TGTGCCAGCAGCCGAACCCGACAGGTGATTGTACCCCCGGGTCAGCCCCAGCATTTT
TRBD1	TRBJ2-7	TRBV6-5	-	CASSYSPTGDPYEQYF	TGTGCCAGCAGTTACAGCCCGACAGGGGACCCCTACGAGCAGTACTTC
TRBD2	TRBJ2-2	TRBV10-2	-	CASSETLAVTGELFF	TGCGCCAGCAGTGAAACACTAGCGGTCACCGGGGAGCTGTTTTTT
-	TRBJ2-4	TRBV6-6	-	CASIPGAKNIQYF	TGTGCCAGCATCCCAGGGGCCAAAAACATTCAGTACTTC
TRBD2	TRBJ2-7	TRBV11-1	-	CASSPSSGGLYEQYF	TGTGCCAGCAGCCCCTCTAGCGGGGGGCTGTACGAGCAGTACTTC
-	TRBJ1-1	TRBV5-1	-	CASSLDPRGTEAFF	TGCGCCAGCAGCTTGGATCCCAGGGGCACTGAAGCTTTCTTT
TRBD1	TRBJ1-2	TRBV6-5	once	CASSPGGGEIGYTF	TGTGCCAGCAGTCCCGGAGGGGGCGAAATAGGCTACACCTTC
-	TRBJ1-2	TRBV4-3	-	CASNPQPGSPNYGYTF	TGCGCCAGCAACCCCCAGCCAGGGTCGCCTAACTATGGCTACACCTTC
TRBD1	TRBJ2-1	TRBV27	-	CASSSPGQGIYNEQFF	TGTGCCAGCAGTAGCCCCGGACAGGGCATCTACAATGAGCAGTTCTTC
-	TRBJ2-3	TRBV5-8	-	CASSHRETDTQYF	TGTGCCAGCAGTCACAGGGAGACAGATACGCAGTATTTT
TRBD1	TRBJ2-7	TRBV7-9	-	CASSSLGTAAYEQYF	TGTGCCAGCAGCTCCCTCGGGACAGCAGCCTACGAGCAGTACTTC
-	TRBJ2-3	TRBV4-1	-	CASSPEAATDTQYF	TGCGCCAGCAGCCCCGAGGCGGCCACAGATACGCAGTATTTT
-	TRBJ2-2	TRBV7-9	-	CAEKRLEGTGELFF	TGTGCCGAAAAAAGACTAGAGGGGACCGGGGAGCTGTTTTTT
-	TRBJ2-1	TRBV7-2	-	CASSPTLVDLEQFF	TGTGCCAGCAGCCCGACCCTTGTCGACCTTGAGCAGTTCTTC
TRBD1	TRBJ2-3	TRBV11-3	-	CASSLERFGTGEDTQYF	TGTGCCAGCAGCTTAGAAAGGTTCGGGACAGGGGAAGATACGCAGTATTTT
-	TRBJ2-5	TRBV20-1	-	CSARGLETQYF	TGCAGTGCACGAGGGCTTGAGACCCAGTACTTC
TRBD1	TRBJ2-5	TRBV6-1	-	CASMRTGSETQYF	TGTGCCAGCATGAGGACAGGGTCAGAGACCCAGTACTTC
-	TRBJ1-6	TRBV5-8	-	CASSSPLHF	TGTGCCAGCAGCTCACCCCTCCACTTT
TRBD1	TRBJ1-3	TRBV19	-	CASSDDRVGSGNTIYF	TGTGCCAGTAGCGACGACAGGGTTGGCTCTGGAAACACCATATATTTT
-	TRBJ2-3	TRBV5-1	few	CASRENTDTQYF	TGCGCCAGCCGGGAAAACACAGATACGCAGTATTTT
TRBD2	TRBJ2-3	TRBV9	once	CASSVLAGGLDTQYF	TGTGCCAGCAGCGTCCTAGCGGGGGGGCTGGATACGCAGTATTTT
-	TRBJ2-1	TRBV20-1	-	CSASPANEQFF	TGCAGTGCTAGCCCCGCAAATGAGCAGTTCTTC
-	TRBJ1-5	TRBV5-6	-	CASSLDSNQPQHF	TGTGCCAGCAGCCTGGACAGCAATCAGCCCCAGCATTTT
-	TRBJ1-2	TRBV21-1	-	CARERGLGGGYTF	TGTGCCCGTGAGAGGGGATTGGGAGGTGGCTACACCTTC
-	TRBJ2-7	TRBV4-1	-	CASSQETGTYEQYF	TGCGCCAGCAGCCAAGAGACAGGAACCTACGAGCAGTACTTC
TRBD1	TRBJ2-5	TRBV14	-	CASSQRPGTGRAAQYF	TGTGCCAGCAGCCAACGGCCAGGGACAGGGAGGGCGGCCCAGTACTTC
TRBD1	TRBJ1-5	TRBV7-8	-	CASSYQGAYQPQHF	TGTGCCAGCAGCTATCAGGGGGCATATCAGCCCCAGCATTTT
TRBD2	TRBJ2-3	TRBV7-9	-	CASSLAILAGGPTDTQYF	TGTGCCAGCAGCTTAGCCATCTTAGCGGGGGGGCCCACAGATACGCAGTATTTT
TRBD1	TRBJ2-7	TRBV7-9	-	CASSRDRDSEQYF	TGTGCCAGCAGCAGAGACCGGGACAGCGAGCAGTACTTC
TRBD1	TRBJ2-2	TRBV7-6	-	CASSDGTDGADGELFF	TGTGCCAGCAGCGATGGGACAGATGGGGCAGACGGGGAGCTGTTTTTT
TRBD1	TRBJ1-2	TRBV5-1	-	CASSWGRQGTNYGYTF	TGCGCCAGCAGCTGGGGGAGACAGGGGACTAACTATGGCTACACCTTC
TRBD2	TRBJ2-3	TRBV4-1	-	CASSQVSRGGRQEDTQYF	TGCGCCAGCAGCCAAGTCTCCCGGGGGGGGAGACAAGAAGATACGCAGTATTTT
TRBD2	TRBJ2-7	TRBV5-1	-	CASSWRGTNLEDYEQYF	TGCGCCAGCAGCTGGCGGGGGACTAATTTAGAAGACTACGAGCAGTACTTC
TRBD2	TRBJ2-7	TRBV11-2	-	CASSPGTSGGEYEQYF	TGTGCCAGCAGCCCCGGGACTAGCGGGGGGGAGTACGAGCAGTACTTC
-	TRBJ1-2	TRBV11-1	once	CASRRDLNGGYTF	TGTGCCAGCAGGCGTGACCTGAACGGTGGCTACACCTTC
-	TRBJ2-1	TRBV5-1	-	CASSGAGFNNEQFF	TGCGCCAGCAGTGGGGCGGGGTTCAACAATGAGCAGTTCTTC
-	TRBJ1-5	TRBV4-1	-	CASSPQRSNQPQHF	TGCGCCAGCAGCCCGCAGAGGAGCAATCAGCCCCAGCATTTT
-	TRBJ2-6	TRBV4-1	-	CASSHWSRSGGANVLTF	TGCGCCAGCAGCCACTGGAGCCGGTCGGGTGGGGCCAACGTCCTGACTTTC
-	TRBJ1-2	TRBV4-1	-	CASSQDAVQANYGYTF	TGCGCCAGCAGCCAAGACGCAGTCCAAGCTAACTATGGCTACACCTTC
-	TRBJ1-1	TRBV7-8	-	CASSPSNRVEAFF	TGTGCCAGCAGCCCTTCAAACCGGGTCGAAGCTTTCTTT
-	TRBJ2-7	TRBV5-4	-	CASAGVAEPGEQYF	TGTGCCAGCGCCGGGGTGGCTGAACCAGGCGAGCAGTACTTC
-	TRBJ2-3	TRBV7-2	-	CASSLGPTSTDTQYF	TGTGCCAGCAGCTTAGGGCCAACCAGCACAGATACGCAGTATTTT
-	TRBJ2-2	TRBV5-4	-	CASSLVLGNTGELFF	TGTGCCAGCAGCTTGGTTCTGGGTAACACCGGGGAGCTGTTTTTT
-	TRBJ2-3	TRBV9	once	CASSPSLLTGQGGDTQYF	TGTGCCAGCAGCCCATCGCTCCTGACAGGTCAGGGGGGAGATACGCAGTATTTT
-	TRBJ1-6	TRBV6-1	few	CASSERVQGQNSPLHF	TGTGCCAGCAGTGAACGGGTACAGGGCCAGAATTCACCCCTCCACTTT
-	TRBJ2-1	TRBV10-1	-	CASSEWGSSYNEQFF	TGCGCCAGCAGTGAATGGGGGAGCTCCTACAATGAGCAGTTCTTC
-	TRBJ2-7	TRBV21-1	-	CASSSPGLYEQYF	TGTGCCAGCAGCTCCCCAGGGTTGTACGAGCAGTACTTC